This entry describes one T cell receptor beta chain. The sample belongs to a study of cytomegalovirus exposure and HLA in healthy donors. The PCR contained 60 Vbeta and 13 Jbeta primers. Only in-frame clones appear in the TCRdb table, and some are missing; sequencing was by immunoSEQ multiplex PCR. The table has some 130,000 clones, roughly three quarters seen once. Trimming cost V 6 bases and J 4 bases, with 9 bases left between them. The CDR3 runs to 12 residues. Germline loops: CDR1 SSHAT, CDR2 FNYEAQ (reference sequence). What was sequenced was PBMCs. This TCR was sampled from a man under 40 in good health and CMV-seronegative. The chain links TRBV7-7 to TRBJ2-5; no clear D. CDR3 bases: TGTGCCAGCAGTTCTATTGGAGAGACCCAGTACTTC. Its translation: CASSSIGETQYF.